This TCR beta chain was observed in a study of T cell responses to AZD1222 COVID-19 vaccine (dated by TCRdb to the early 2020s). Regarding the research as a whole: A total of 233 trial participants underwent TCR sequencing, of whom about 210 had received two doses of AZD1222 and approximately 26 had received two doses of the MenACWY control vaccine. Trial participants were enrolled into age subgroups of 18-55, 56-69 and 70-plus years, which contained around 150, 29 and 61 TCR-sequenced participants, respectively. The paper's findings and limits, for the study overall: The whole spike protein was spanned by vaccine-associated CD4 TCRs, and dominant responses were seen in regions 160-218 and 743-854. No day 14 peak-response samples were available, so repertoires were characterized only after the peak T cell response. After two AZD1222 doses, spike-specific TCR breadth and depth were significantly higher than at day 0 and than in MenACWY recipients. Conclusions about previously exposed vaccinees were limited because only six AZD1222 recipients were SARS-CoV-2 seropositive at baseline. In the small 56-69-year group, the increase in depth fell short of significance, most likely because of low power. Most participants were white British and females outnumbered males, and the authors suggested that clonal diversity may have been underestimated. Reportedly, close to half of the unique spike-specific TCRs recognized epitopes lying outside the regions that are mutated in the B.1.351 and B.1.1.7 variants.

The CDR3 regions of human TCRbeta chains were subjected to immunosequencing. Per the authors' processing: TCRs in the repertoires were compared against a reference library of SARS-CoV-2-specific TCRs that had been generated with the MIRA antigen-specificity platform. Breadth was defined as the fraction of unique TCRs that were SARS-CoV-2-associated. Depth was defined as the fraction of total T cells that were SARS-CoV-2-associated. Using the MIRA data, every spike-specific TCR was mapped to the spike region that the TCR reacted to and assigned to either a CD4 or a CD8 class. Log10-transformed breadth and depth values were compared by one-way ANOVA with Sidak's multiple comparisons tests. The table was pulled from immuneACCESS by TCRdb, which kept in-frame rearrangements only. Such tables lose some clones; where checked, under half of the loss comes from unresolved V genes, and the rest has no known cause. That table is the source of V, J and clone size, and D and trimming were worked out from the DNA. The table for this sample lists 150,000 or so clones; about 91% of them were counted only once. About 4% of the sample is held by the ten biggest clonotypes.

The time point label for this specimen denotes: about 28 days (+/-7) after the second vaccine dose. AZD1222 recipients given second doses at about 4 weeks or at about 12 weeks were pooled, since spike-specific TCR depth and breadth were not found to differ between the two schedules. Vaccinee samples came from UK trials COV001 and COV002, including a single-blind randomized controlled phase 2/3 trial of AZD1222 (ChAdOx1 nCoV-19) in healthy adults. Trial participant PBMC samples were collected at day 0 and day 28 after the second dose for TCRbeta chain sequencing. Remarks on this clone: Its antigen target is currently unknown. No base quality values were provided; no much bigger clone lies one nucleotide off.

The material was peripheral blood, obtained 28 days after the second AZD1222 dose. This receptor was obtained from an adult who received the AZD1222 COVID-19 vaccine.

For the CDR3, the sequence is CASSPGLAGGPFYEQYF. At the DNA level, the sequence is TGCGCCAGCAGCCCGGGACTAGCGGGAGGGCCCTTCTACGAGCAGTACTTC. The chain is assembled from TRBV5-1 and TRBJ2-7; TRBD2 agrees with 16 junctional bases. The CDR3 covers 17 residues, taking in both the cysteine and the phenylalanine. Only the CDR3 DNA stays, 51 bases, in frame from base 1. Trimming accounts for 4 bases at V and 3 bases at J, while the number of junction bases matched to no gene is 7. Taken from the germline V gene, the CDR1 and CDR2 loops are SGHRS and YFSETQ.